These 12 T cell receptor beta chains came from one sample sequenced in a study of T cell responses to AZD1222 COVID-19 vaccine. TCRdb's copy holds only in-frame clones and misses some; the assay was immunoSEQ multiplex PCR. The sample holds approximately 150,000 clones, about nine tenths seen once. Sequenced here: peripheral blood, sampled 28 days after the second AZD1222 dose. Receptor source: an adult who received the AZD1222 COVID-19 vaccine.

This chain connects TRBV6-1 to TRBJ1-5; D not resolved. V lost 2 bases and J lost 2, with 10 bases in between. The CDR3 extends over 15 amino acids. Germline V gene lookup returns CDR1 MNHNS and CDR2 SASEGT. The CDR3 DNA is TGTGCCAGCAGTGAATGGGGAACGGGCAATCAGCCCCAGCATTTT. This codes for CASSEWGTGNQPQHF.

This sequence joins TRBV16 and TRBJ1-3; D is uncertain. Germline lookup yields CDR1 KGHSY and CDR2 FQNENV. V shed 0 bases and J shed 1 base, with 7 bases lying between them. This CDR3 has 15 residues. The CDR3 protein is CASSQSFGSGNTIYF. As DNA, the CDR3 is TGTGCCAGCAGCCAATCGTTCGGGTCTGGAAACACCATATATTTT.

This chain joins TRBV19 and TRBJ2-1; D uncertain. CDR1 and CDR2 from the germline V gene are LNHDA and SQIVND (reference sequence). There are 11 residues in the CDR3. Trimming shortened V by 7 bases and J by 7 bases, and 8 bases separated the two germline ends. The CDR3 reads CASNSGNEQFF. In DNA form, the CDR3 reads TGTGCCAGTAACTCCGGGAATGAGCAGTTCTTC.

The chain uses TRBV28 and TRBJ1-6; D is ambiguous. From germline, CDR1 is MDHEN and CDR2 SYDVKM. CDR3 length: 15 amino acids. V was cut by 3 bases and J by 1 base, with 7 bases left in between. The CDR3 nucleotides are TGTGCCAGCAGTTTGCGGTCATCCTATAATTCACCCCTCCACTTT. Translated: CASSLRSSYNSPLHF.

V and J are TRBV29-1 and TRBJ2-1; TRBD2 matches 7 bases. V was pared by 2 bases and J by 3 bases, with 4 bases of the junction left unmatched. The CDR3 is 14 amino acids. The germline V gene has CDR1 SQVTM and CDR2 ANQGSEA. CDR3 amino acids: CSVENQRDYNEQFF. As DNA, the CDR3 is TGCAGCGTTGAAAACCAGCGGGACTACAATGAGCAGTTCTTC.

The rearrangement links TRBV13 to TRBJ2-7; 10 bases map to TRBD1. The CDR3 spans 16 residues. Per the germline V gene, CDR1 is PRHDT and CDR2 is FYEKMQ (reference sequence). V shed 3 bases and J 6 bases; nucleotides not matched to a gene: 11. The DNA of the CDR3 is TGTGCCAGCAGCTTTAGGCTTCCGGGACAGGGGTCCGAGCAGTACTTC. It encodes CASSFRLPGQGSEQYF.

The chain has TRBV6-6 and TRBJ2-1; 8 bases agree with TRBD1. The germline V gene has CDR1 MNHNY and CDR2 SVGAGI (reference sequence). The CDR3 sequence is 16 residues long. Losses at the gene ends were 2 bases for V and 6 bases for J; bases not matched to a gene: 9. CDR3 DNA: TGTGCCAGCAGTTACCGACAGGGGTCCCTGGGCAATGAGCAGTTCTTC. Translation gives CASSYRQGSLGNEQFF.

V is TRBV14 and J is TRBJ2-7; no clear D gene. V was clipped by 0 bases and J by 6 bases, with 6 bases between them. Germline CDR1 is SGHDN and CDR2 is FVKESK. CDR3 length: 12 residues. CDR3 region: CASSQDFFEQYF. The CDR3 bases are TGTGCCAGCAGCCAAGACTTTTTCGAGCAGTACTTC.

The rearrangement uses TRBV15 and TRBJ2-5; D perhaps matches TRBD2 (5 bases). The CDR3 spans 16 residues. Germline V CDR1 and CDR2: LNHNV, YYDKDF (reference sequence). V gave up 0 bases and J gave up 4 bases, with 15 bases separating them. In DNA form, the CDR3 reads TGTGCCACCAGCAGAGAGCGCCCATCGGCGGGAGAGACCCAGTACTTC. Protein: CATSRERPSAGETQYF.

This chain joins TRBV6-5 and TRBJ1-1; D is undetermined. The CDR3 has 14 residues. V was pared by 0 bases and J by 1 base, with 6 bases between. Germline-derived CDR1 and CDR2 are MNHEY and SVGAGI. The CDR3 DNA is TGTGCCAGCAGTTACTCAAGCCAGAACACTGAAGCTTTCTTT. Its translation is CASSYSSQNTEAFF.

This clone appeared a few times. J is TRBJ1-2 and V is TRBV7-2; weak D call: TRBD1 (5 bases). From germline, CDR1 is SGHTA and CDR2 FQGNSA. CDR3 size: 15 residues. V was clipped by 1 base and J by 8 bases, with 17 bases between them. In DNA, the CDR3 is TGTGCCAGCAGCTTAGTTTTTCCAGGGCAGGAGGGCTACACCTTC. Amino acids: CASSLVFPGQEGYTF.

The chain couples TRBV3-1 (or the pseudogene TRBV3-2) to TRBJ2-4, with TRBD1 identical over 8 bases. The ends lost 5 bases at V and 8 bases at J; junction bases unmatched: 8. The CDR3 covers 14 residues. The germline CDR1 and CDR2 sequences are LGHDT and YNNKEL (reference sequence). CDR3 protein: CASSSGQGVDIQYF. CDR3 DNA: TGTGCCAGCAGCAGCGGACAGGGTGTAGACATTCAGTACTTC.